This TCR beta chain was captured in a study of T-cell memory formation after mild COVID-19. Study findings and constraints: Clones contracting over day 15 to 85 were CD4/CD8 balanced, with later expanders leaning CD4+.

TCRdb itself ran the 5' RACE reads through MiXCR, one entry per CDR3 protein. The sample includes about 180,000 distinct CDR3 sequences, around 18% of them seen just once. Only a few counts were recorded for this clonotype. Antigen specificity is unknown. The CDR3 extends over 16 amino acids. CDR1 and CDR2 (germline): SGHTA, FQGNSA. After removal of 5 bases from V and 6 bases from J, the junction contained 9 bases not matched to a gene. The TCR was taken from a young man who had mild COVID-19 (a few samples of this study predate the infection). Cell type and time point are not known. This chain links TRBV7-2 with TRBJ2-1; 11 positions match TRBD2. The specimen was PBMCs or a T cell subset sorted from them (not recorded which). The CDR3 reads CASSRLAGGYGNEQFF. Written as DNA, the CDR3 is TGTGCCAGCAGCCGTTTAGCGGGGGGGTATGGCAATGAGCAGTTCTTC.